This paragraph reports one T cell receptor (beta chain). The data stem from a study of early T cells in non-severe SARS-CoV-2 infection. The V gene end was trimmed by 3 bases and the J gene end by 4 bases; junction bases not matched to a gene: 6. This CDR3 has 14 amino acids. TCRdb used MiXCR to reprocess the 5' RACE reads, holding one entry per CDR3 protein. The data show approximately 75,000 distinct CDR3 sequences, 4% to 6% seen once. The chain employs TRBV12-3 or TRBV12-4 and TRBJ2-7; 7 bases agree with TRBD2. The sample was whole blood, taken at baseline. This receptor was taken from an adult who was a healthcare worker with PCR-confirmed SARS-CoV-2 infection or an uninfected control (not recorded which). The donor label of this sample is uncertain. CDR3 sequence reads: CASSFRDGGYEQYF. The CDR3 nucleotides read TGTGCCAGCAGTTTCCGGGACGGGGGGTACGAGCAGTACTTC.